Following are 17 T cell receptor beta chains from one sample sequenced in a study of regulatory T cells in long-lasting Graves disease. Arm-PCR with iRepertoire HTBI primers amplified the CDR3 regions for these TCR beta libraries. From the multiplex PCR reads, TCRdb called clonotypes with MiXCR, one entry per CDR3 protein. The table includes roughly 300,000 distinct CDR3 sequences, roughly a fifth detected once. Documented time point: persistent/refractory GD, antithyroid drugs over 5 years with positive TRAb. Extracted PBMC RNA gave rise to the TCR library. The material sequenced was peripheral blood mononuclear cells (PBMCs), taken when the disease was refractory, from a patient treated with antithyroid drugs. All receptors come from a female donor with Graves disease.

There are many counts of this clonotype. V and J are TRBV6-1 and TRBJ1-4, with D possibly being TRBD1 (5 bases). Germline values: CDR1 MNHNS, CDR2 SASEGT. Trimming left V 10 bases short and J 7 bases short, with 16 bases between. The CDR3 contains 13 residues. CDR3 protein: CATDPGFGEKLFF. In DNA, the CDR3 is TGTGCCACGGATCCAGGGTTCGGTGAAAAACTGTTTTTT.

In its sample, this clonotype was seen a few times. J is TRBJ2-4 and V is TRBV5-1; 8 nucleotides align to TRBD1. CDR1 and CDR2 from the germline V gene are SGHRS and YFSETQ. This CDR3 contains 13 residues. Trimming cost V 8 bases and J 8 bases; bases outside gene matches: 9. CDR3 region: CARGRDRLHIQYF. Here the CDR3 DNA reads TGCGCCAGGGGACGGGACAGGCTTCACATTCAGTACTTC. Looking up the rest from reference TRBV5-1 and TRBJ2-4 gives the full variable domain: KAGVTQTPRYLIKTRGQQVTLSCSPISGHRSVSWYQQTPGQGLQFLFEYFSETQRNKGNFPGRFSGRQFSNSRSEMNVSTLELGDSALYLCARGRDRLHIQYFGAGTRLSVL.

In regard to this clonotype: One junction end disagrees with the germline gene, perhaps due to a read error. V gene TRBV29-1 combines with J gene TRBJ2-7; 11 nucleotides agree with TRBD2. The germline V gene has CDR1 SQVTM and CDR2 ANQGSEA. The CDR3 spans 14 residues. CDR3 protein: CSVEGTSGTYEQYF. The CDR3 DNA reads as TGCAGCGTAGAAGGGACTAGCGGAACCTACGAGCAGTACTTC.

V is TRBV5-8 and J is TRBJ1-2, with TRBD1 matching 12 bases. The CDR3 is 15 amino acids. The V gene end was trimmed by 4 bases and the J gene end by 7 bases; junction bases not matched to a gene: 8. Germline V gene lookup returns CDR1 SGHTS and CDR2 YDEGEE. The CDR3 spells CASSQPGQGASGYTF. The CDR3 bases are TGTGCCAGCAGCCAACCGGGACAGGGGGCAAGTGGCTACACCTTC.

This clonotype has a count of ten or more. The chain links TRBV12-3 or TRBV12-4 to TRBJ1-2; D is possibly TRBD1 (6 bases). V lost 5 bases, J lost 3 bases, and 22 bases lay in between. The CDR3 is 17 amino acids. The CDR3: CASSRKGGPVPHYGYTF. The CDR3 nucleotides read TGTGCCAGCAGTCGAAAGGGGGGGCCAGTTCCCCACTATGGCTACACCTTC.

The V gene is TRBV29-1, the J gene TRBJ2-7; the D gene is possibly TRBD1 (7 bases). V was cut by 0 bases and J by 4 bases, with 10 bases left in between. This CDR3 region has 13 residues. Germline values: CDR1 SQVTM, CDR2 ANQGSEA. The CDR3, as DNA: TGCAGCGTTGAAGAACAGGGGAGGTACGAGCAGTACTTC. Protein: CSVEEQGRYEQYF.

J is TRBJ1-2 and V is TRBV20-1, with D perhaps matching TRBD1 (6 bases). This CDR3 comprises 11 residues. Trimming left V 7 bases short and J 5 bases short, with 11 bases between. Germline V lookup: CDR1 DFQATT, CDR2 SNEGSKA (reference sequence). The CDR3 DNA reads TGCAGTGGGGCTACAGGGTATGGCTACACCTTC. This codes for CSGATGYGYTF.

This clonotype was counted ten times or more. The CDR3 DNA follows: TGTGCCAGCAGCCCCGGGACTACCCAAGAGACCCAGTACTTC. Translation: CASSPGTTQETQYF. The chain joins TRBV2 to TRBJ2-5; 7 positions agree with TRBD2. The CDR3 consists of 14 residues. Germline V gives CDR1 SNHLY, CDR2 FYNNEI. V lost 6 bases to trimming and J lost 1 base; unmatched junction nucleotides: 5.

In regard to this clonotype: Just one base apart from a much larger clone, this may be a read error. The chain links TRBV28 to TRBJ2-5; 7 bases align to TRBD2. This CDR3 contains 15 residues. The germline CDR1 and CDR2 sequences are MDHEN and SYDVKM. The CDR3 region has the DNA TGTGCCAGCAGTTCAGGGACTACGAATCAAGAGACCCAGTGCTTC. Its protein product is CASSSGTTNQETQCF.

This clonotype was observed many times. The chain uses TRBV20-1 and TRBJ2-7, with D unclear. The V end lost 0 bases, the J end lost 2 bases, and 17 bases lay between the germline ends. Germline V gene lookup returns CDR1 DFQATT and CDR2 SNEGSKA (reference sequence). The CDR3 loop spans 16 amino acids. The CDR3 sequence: CSARDRQHPDTYEQYF. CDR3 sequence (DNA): TGCAGTGCTAGAGATCGCCAGCATCCCGATACCTACGAGCAGTACTTC.

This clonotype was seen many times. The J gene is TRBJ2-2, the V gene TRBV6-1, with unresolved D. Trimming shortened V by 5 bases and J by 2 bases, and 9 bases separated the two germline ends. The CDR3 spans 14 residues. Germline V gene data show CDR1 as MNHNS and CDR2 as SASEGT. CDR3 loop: CASSLRGNTGELFF. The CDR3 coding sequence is TGTGCCAGCAGTCTGAGAGGAAACACCGGGGAGCTGTTTTTT.

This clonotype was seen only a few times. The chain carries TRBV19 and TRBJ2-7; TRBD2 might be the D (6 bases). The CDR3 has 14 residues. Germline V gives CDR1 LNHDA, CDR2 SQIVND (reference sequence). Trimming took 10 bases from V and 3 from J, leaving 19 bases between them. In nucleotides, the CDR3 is TGTGCCACCTCCGGGGGTCTAGGAGACTACGAGCAGTACTTC. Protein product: CATSGGLGDYEQYF.

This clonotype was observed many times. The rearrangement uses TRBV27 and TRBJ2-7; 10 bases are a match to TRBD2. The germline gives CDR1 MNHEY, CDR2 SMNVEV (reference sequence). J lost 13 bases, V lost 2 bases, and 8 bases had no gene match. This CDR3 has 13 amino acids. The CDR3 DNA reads TGTGCCAGCAGTTTAATCGCTAGCGGGAGTGCCTACTTC. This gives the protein CASSLIASGSAYF.

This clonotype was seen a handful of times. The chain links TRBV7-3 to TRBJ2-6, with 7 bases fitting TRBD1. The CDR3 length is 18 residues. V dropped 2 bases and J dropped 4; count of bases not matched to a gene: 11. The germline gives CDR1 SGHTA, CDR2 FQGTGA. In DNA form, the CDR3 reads TGTGCCAGCAGCTTACGGTACCCTACAGGGGCAGGGGCCAACGTCCTGACTTTC. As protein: CASSLRYPTGAGANVLTF. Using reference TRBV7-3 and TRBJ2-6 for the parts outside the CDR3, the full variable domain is GAGVSQTPSNKVTEKGKYVELRCDPISGHTALYWYRQSLGQGPEFLIYFQGTGAADDSGLPNDRFFAVRPEGSVSTLKIQRTERGDSAVYLCASSLRYPTGAGANVLTFGAGSRLTVL.

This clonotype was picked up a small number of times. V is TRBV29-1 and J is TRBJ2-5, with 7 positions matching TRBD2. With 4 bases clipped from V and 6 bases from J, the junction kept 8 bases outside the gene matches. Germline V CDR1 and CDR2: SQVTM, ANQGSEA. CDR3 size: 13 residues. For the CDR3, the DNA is TGCAGCGTTGTCCTTGGGGGGGTGCAGACCCAGTACTTC. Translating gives CSVVLGGVQTQYF.

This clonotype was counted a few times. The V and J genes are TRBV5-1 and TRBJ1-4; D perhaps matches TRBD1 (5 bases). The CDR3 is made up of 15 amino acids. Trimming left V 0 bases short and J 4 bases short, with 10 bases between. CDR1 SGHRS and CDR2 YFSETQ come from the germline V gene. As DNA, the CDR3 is TGCGCCAGCAGCTTGGGGGGCCAGGGTAATGAAAAACTGTTTTTT. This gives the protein CASSLGGQGNEKLFF.

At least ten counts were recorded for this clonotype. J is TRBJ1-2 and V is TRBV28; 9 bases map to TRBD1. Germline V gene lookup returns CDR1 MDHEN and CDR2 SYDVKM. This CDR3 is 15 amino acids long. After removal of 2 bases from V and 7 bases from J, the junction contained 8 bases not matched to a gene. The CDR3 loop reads CASSLTGDRAFGYTF. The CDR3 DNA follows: TGTGCCAGCAGTTTAACGGGGGACAGGGCGTTTGGCTACACCTTC.